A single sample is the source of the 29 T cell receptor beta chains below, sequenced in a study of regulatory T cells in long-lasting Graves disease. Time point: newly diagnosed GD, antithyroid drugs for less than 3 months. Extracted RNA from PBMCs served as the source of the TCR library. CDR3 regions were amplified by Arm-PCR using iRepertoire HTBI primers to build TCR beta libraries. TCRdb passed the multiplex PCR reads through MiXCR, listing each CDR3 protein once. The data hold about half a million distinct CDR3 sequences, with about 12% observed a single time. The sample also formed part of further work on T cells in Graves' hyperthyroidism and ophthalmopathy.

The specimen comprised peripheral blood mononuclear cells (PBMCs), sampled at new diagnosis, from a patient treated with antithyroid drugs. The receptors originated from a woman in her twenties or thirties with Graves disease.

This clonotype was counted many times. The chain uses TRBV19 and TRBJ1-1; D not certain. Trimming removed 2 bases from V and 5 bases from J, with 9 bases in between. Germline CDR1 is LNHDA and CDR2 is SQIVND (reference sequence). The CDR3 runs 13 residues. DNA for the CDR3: TGTGCCAGTAGTATACGACGGGAAACTGAAGCTTTCTTT. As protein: CASSIRRETEAFF.

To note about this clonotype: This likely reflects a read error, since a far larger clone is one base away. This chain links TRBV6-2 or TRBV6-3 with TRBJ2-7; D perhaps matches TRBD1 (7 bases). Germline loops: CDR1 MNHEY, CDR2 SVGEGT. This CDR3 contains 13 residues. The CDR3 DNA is TGTGCCGCCCGCAGGGGGGTGGCCTACGAGCAGCACTTC. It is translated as CAARRGVAYEQHF.

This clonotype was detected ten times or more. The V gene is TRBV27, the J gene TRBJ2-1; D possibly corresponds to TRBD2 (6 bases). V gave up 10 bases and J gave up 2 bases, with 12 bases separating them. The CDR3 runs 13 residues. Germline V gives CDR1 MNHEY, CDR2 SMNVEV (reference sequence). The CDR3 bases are TGTGCCACCCGGGAGCTGACCTACAATGAGCAGTTCTTC. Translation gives CATRELTYNEQFF.

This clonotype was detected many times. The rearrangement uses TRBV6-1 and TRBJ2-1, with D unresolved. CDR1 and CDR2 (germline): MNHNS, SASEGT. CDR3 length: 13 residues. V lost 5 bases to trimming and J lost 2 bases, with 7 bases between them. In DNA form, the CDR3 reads TGTGCCAGCAGTAAACTCACCTACAATGAGCAGTTCTTC. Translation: CASSKLTYNEQFF.

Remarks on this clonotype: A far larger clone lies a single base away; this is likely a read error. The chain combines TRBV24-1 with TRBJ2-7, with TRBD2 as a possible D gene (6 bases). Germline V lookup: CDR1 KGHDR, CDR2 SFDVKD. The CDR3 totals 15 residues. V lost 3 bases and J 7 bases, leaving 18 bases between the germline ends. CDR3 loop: CATSDPGLADNEQYF. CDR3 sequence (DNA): TGTGCCACCAGTGATCCGGGACTGGCGGACAATGAGCAGTACTTC.

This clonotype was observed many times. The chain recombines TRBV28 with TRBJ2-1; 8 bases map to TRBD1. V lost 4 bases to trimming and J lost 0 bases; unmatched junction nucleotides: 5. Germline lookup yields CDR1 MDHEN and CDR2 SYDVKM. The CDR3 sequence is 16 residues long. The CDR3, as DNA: TGTGCCAGCAGTTCCTACAGGGGGACCTCCTACAATGAGCAGTTCTTC. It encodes CASSSYRGTSYNEQFF.

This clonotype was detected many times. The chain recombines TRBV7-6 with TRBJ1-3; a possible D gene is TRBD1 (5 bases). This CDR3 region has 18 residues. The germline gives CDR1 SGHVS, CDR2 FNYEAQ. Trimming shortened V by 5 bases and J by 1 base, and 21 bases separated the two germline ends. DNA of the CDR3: TGTGCCAGCAGCCGCCCCGGTCCGGGGGATGGTTCTGGAAACACCATATATTTT. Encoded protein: CASSRPGPGDGSGNTIYF.

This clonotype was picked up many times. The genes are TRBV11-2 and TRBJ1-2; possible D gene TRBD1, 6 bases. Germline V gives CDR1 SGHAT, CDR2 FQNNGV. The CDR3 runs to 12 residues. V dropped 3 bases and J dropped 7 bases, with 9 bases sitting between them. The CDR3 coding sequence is TGTGCCAGCAGCTTCCGAGGGGGTGGCTACACCTTC. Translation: CASSFRGGGYTF. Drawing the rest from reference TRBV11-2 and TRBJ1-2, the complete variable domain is EAGVAQSPRYKIIEKRQSVAFWCNPISGHATLYWYQQILGQGPKLLIQFQNNGVVDDSQLPKDRFSAERLKGVDSTLKIQPAKLEDSAVYLCASSFRGGGYTFGSGTRLTVV.

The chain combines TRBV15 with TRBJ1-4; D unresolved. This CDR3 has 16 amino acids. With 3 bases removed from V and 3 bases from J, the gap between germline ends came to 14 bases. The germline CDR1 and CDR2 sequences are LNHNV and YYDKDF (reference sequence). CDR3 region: CATSSPIGKANEKLFF. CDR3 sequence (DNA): TGTGCCACCAGCAGCCCCATCGGGAAAGCTAATGAAAAACTGTTTTTT. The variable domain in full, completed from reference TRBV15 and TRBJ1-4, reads DAMVIQNPRYQVTQFGKPVTLSCSQTLNHNVMYWYQQKSSQAPKLLFHYYDKDFNNEADTPDNFQSRRPNTSFCFLDIRSPGLGDTAMYLCATSSPIGKANEKLFFGSGTQLSVL.

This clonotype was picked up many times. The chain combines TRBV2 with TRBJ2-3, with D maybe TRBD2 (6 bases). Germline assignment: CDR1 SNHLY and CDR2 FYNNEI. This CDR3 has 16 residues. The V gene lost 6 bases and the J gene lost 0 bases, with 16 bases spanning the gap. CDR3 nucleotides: TGTGCCAGCAGCTTAGGGGCGGGGACCAGCACAGATACGCAGTATTTT. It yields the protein CASSLGAGTSTDTQYF.

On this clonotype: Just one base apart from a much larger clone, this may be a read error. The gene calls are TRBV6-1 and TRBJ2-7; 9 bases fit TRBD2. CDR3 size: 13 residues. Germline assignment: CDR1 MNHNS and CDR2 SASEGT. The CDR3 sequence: CATSSGSSYEQYF. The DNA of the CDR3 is TGTGCCACCAGTAGCGGGAGCTCCTACGAGCAGTACTTC.

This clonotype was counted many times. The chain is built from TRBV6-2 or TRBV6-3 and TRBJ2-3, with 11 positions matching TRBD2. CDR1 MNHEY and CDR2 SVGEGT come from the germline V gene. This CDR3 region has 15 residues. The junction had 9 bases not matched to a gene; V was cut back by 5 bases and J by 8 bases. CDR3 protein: CASSHPTSGVATQYF. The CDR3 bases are TGTGCCAGCAGTCACCCGACTAGCGGGGTTGCTACGCAGTATTTT.

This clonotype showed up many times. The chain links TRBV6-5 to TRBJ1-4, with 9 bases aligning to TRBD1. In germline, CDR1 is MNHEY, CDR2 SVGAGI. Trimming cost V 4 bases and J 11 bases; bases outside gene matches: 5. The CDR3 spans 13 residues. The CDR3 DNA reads TGTGCCAGCAGTTTCCCCGGGACAGGGAAACTGTTTTTT. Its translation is CASSFPGTGKLFF.

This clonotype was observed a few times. CDR3 DNA: TGTGCCAGCAGTTACTCGAAGTTCAGAGGGGCTTCTACCGGGGAGCTGTTTTTT. Translating gives CASSYSKFRGASTGELFF. The chain uses TRBV6-5 and TRBJ2-2; D may match TRBD1 or TRBD2 (5 bases each). Trimming left V 0 bases short and J 5 bases short, with 19 bases between. Germline V CDR1 and CDR2: MNHEY, SVGAGI. The CDR3 covers 18 residues.

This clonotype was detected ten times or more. The CDR3 here is CASSSPGTPSTENTEAFF. CDR3 nucleotides: TGTGCCAGCAGTTCGCCCGGGACACCCTCTACGGAGAACACTGAAGCTTTCTTT. V usage is TRBV28 and J usage is TRBJ1-1, with a tentative D call TRBD1 (6 bases). This CDR3 is built from 18 residues. CDR1 is MDHEN, CDR2 SYDVKM, per germline. V gave up 4 bases and J gave up 1 base, with 22 bases separating them. Full variable domain (remainder filled in from reference TRBV28 and TRBJ1-1): DVKVTQSSRYLVKRTGEKVFLECVQDMDHENMFWYRQDPGLGLRLIYFSYDVKMKEKGDIPEGYSVSREKKERFSLILESASTNQTSMYLCASSSPGTPSTENTEAFFGQGTRLTVV.

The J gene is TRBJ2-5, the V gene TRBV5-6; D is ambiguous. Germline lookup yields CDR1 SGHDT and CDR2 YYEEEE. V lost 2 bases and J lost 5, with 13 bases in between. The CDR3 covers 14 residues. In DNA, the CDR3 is TGTGCCAGCAGCTTATTCCAGAGGATGGAGACCCAGTACTTC. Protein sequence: CASSLFQRMETQYF.

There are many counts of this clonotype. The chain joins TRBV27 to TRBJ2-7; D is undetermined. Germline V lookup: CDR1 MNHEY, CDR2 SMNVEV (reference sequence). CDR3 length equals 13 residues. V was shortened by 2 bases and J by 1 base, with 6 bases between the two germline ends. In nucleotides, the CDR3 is TGTGCCAGCAGTTTAAAAGGGTCCTACGAGCAGTACTTC. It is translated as CASSLKGSYEQYF.

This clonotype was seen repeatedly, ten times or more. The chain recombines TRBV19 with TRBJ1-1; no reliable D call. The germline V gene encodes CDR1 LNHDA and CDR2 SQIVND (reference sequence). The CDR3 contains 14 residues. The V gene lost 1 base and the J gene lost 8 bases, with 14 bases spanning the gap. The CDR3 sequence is CASSIGYRSEEAFF. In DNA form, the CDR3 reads TGTGCCAGTAGTATAGGATACAGATCGGAGGAAGCTTTCTTT.

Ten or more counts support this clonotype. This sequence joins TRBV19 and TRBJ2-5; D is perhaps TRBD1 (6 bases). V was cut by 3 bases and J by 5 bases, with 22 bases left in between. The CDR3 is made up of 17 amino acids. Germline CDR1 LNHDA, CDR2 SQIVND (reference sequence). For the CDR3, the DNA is TGTGCCAGTAGTATCGCTTATGGACAGACTTATAGCGAGACCCAGTACTTC. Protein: CASSIAYGQTYSETQYF.

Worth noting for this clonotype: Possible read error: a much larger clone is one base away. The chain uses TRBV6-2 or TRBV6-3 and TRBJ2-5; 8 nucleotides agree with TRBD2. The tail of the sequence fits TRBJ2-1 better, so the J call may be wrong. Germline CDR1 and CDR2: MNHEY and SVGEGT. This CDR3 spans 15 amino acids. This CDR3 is CASSGPGLVENEQFF. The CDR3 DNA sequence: TGTGCCAGCAGTGGGCCGGGACTAGTAGAGAATGAGCAGTTCTTC.

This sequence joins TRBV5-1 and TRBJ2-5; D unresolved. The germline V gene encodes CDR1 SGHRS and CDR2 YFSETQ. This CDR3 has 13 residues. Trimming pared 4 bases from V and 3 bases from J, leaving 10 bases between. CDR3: CASSRGVEETQYF. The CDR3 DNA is TGCGCCAGCAGCCGTGGGGTTGAAGAGACCCAGTACTTC.

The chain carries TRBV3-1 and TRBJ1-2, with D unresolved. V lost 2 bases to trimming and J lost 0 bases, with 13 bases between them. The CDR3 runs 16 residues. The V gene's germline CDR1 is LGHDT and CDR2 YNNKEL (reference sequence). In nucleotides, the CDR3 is TGTGCCAGCAGCCAATACCAGGCTGTAGCTAACTATGGCTACACCTTC. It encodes CASSQYQAVANYGYTF.

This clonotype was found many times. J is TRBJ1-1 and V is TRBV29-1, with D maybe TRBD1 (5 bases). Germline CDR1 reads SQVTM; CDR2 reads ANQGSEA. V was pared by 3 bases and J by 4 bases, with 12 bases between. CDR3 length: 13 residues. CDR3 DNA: TGCAGCGTTGATCCGGACGGGGGCACTGAAGCTTTCTTT. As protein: CSVDPDGGTEAFF.

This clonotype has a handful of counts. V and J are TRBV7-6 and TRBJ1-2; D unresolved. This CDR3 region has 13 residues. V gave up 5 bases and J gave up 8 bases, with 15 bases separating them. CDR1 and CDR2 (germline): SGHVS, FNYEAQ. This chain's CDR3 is CASSPSNVGGYTF. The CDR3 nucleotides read TGTGCCAGCAGCCCCTCGAACGTTGGAGGCTACACCTTC.

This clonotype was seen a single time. The CDR3 spells CASSPHHGGGEEYGYTF. DNA for the CDR3: TGCGCCAGCAGCCCCCACCATGGTGGAGGCGAGGAGTATGGCTACACCTTC. The chain links TRBV4-1 to TRBJ1-2; D is undetermined. V lost 4 bases, J lost 5 bases, and 23 bases lay in between. In germline, CDR1 is MGHRA, CDR2 YSYEKL. This CDR3 region has 17 residues.

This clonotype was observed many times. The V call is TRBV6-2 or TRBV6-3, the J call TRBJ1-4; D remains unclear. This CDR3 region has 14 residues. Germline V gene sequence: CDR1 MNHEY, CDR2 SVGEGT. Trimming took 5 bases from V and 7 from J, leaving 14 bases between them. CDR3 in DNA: TGTGCCAGCAGTGCCGGGGAGACGGCTGAAAAACTGTTTTTT. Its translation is CASSAGETAEKLFF.

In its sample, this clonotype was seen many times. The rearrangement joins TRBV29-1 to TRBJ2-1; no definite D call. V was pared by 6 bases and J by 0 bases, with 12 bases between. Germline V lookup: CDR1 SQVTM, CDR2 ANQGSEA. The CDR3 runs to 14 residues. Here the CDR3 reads CSVTTFSSYNEQFF. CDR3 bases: TGCAGCGTCACGACTTTCAGCTCCTACAATGAGCAGTTCTTC.

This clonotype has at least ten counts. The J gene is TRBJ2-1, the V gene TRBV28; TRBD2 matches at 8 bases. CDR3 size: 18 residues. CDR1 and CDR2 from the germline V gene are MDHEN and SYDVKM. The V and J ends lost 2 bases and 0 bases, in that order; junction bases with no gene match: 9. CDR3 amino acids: CASSLPLDSGSSYNEQFF. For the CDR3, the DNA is TGTGCCAGCAGTTTACCCCTGGACAGCGGGAGCTCCTACAATGAGCAGTTCTTC.

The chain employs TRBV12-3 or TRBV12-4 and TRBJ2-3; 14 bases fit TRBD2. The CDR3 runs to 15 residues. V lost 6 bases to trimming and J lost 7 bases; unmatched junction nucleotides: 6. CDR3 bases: TGTGCCAGCAGCGCGACTAGCGGGAGGGGATATACGCAGTATTTT. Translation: CASSATSGRGYTQYF.